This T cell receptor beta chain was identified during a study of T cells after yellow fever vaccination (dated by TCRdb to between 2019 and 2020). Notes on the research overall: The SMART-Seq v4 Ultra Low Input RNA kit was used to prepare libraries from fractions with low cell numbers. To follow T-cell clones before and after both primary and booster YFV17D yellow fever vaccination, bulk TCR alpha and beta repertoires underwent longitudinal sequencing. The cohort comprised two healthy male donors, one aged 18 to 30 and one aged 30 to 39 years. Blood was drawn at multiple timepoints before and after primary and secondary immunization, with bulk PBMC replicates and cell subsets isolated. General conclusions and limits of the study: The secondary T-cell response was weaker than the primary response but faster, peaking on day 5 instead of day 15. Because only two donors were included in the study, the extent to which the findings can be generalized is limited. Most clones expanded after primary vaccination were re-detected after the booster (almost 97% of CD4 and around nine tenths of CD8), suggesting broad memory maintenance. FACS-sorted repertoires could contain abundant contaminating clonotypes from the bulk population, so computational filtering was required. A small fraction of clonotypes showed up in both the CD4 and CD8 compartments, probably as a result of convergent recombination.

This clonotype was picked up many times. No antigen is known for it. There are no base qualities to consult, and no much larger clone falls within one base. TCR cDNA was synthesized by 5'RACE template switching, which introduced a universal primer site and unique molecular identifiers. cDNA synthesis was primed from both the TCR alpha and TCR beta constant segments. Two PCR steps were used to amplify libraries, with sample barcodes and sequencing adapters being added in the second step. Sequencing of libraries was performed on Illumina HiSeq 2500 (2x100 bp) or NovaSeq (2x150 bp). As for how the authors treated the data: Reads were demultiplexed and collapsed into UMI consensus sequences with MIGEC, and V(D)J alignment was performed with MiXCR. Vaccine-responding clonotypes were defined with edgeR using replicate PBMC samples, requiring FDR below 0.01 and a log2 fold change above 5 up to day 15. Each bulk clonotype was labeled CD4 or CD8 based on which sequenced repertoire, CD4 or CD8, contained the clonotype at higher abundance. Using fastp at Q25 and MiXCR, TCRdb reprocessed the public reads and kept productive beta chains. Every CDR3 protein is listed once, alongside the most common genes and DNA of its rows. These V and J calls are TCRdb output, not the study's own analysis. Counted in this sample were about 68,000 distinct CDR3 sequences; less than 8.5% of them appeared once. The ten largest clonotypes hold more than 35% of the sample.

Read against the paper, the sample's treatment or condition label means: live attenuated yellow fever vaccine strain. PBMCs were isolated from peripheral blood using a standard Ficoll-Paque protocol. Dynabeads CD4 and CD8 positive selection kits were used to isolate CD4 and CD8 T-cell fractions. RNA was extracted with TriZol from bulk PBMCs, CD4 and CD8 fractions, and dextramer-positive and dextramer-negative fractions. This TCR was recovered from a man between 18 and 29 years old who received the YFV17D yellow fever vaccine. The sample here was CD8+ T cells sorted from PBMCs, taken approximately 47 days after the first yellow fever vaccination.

In nucleotides, the sequence is TGTGCCAGCAGCGCCGTAGCGAGAATGGCAGATACGCAGTATTTT. Its protein reads: CASSAVARMADTQYF. This sequence uses TRBV9 and TRBJ2-3; a tentative D match to TRBD2 spans 5 bases. The cysteine opens and the phenylalanine closes a CDR3 of 15 amino acids. Just CDR3 DNA is preserved here, 45 bases in frame from base 1. Trimming costs V 3 bases and J 4 bases, and their ends lie 15 bases apart. CDR1 and CDR2 were assigned from the germline V gene as SGDLS and YYNGEE.